Sequencing of this T cell receptor beta chain was carried out in a study of T cell repertoires in ileal Crohn's disease. The method was immunoSEQ multiplex PCR; TCRdb's version includes in-frame clones alone and lacks a portion of them. The sample contains about 6,600 clones, roughly 78% of which appear only once. Germline V gene data show CDR1 as SEHNR and CDR2 as FQNEAQ (reference sequence). Trimming removed 3 bases from V and 6 bases from J, with 20 bases in between. The CDR3 totals 16 residues. Specimen: ileal tissue. This chain connects TRBV7-9 to TRBJ1-1; perhaps TRBD1 as D (6 bases). This receptor was obtained from an adult with Crohn's disease. The CDR3 region is CASSFPYHREGAEAFF. CDR3 DNA: TGTGCCAGCAGCTTCCCATACCACAGGGAAGGCGCTGAAGCTTTCTTT.